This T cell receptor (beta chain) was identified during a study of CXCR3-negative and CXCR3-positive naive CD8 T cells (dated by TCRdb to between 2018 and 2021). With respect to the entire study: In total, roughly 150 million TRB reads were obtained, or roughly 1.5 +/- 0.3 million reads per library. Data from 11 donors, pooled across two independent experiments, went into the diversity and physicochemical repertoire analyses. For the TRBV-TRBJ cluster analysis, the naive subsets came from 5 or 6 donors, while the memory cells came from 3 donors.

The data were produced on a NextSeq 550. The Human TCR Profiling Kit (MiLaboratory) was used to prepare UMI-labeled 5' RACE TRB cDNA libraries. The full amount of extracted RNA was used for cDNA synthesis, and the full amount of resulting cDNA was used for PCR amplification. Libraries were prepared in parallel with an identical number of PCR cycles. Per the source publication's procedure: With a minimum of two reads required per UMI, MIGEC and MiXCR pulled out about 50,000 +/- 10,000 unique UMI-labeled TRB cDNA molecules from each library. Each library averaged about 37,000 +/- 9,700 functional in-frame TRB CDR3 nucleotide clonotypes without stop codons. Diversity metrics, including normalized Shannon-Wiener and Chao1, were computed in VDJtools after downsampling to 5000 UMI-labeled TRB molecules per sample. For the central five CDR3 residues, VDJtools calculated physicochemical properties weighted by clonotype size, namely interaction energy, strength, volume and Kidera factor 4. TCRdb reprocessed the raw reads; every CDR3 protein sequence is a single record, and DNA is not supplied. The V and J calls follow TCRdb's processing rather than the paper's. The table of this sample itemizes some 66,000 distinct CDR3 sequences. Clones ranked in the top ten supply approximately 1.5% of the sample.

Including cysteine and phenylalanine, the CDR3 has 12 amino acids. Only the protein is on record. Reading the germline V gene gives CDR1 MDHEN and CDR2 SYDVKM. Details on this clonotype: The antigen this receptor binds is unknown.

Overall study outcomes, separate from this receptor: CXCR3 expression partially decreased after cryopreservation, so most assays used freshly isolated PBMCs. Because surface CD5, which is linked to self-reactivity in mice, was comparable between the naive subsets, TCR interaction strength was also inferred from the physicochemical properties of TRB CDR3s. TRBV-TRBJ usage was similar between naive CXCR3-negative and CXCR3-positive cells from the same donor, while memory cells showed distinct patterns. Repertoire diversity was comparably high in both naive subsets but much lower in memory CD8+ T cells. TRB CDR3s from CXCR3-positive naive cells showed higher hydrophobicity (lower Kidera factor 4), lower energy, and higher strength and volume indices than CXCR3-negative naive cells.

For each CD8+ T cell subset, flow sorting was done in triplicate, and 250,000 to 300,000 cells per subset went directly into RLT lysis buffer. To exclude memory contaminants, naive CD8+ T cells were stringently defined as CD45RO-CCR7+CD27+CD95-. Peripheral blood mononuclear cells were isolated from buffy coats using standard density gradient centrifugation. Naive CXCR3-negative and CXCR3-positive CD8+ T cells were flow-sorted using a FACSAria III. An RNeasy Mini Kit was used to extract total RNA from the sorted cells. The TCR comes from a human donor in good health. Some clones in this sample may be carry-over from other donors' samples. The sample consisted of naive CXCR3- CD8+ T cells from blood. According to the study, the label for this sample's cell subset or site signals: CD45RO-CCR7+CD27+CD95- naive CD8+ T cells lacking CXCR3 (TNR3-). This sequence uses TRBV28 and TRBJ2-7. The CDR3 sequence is CASSLTVGEQYF.